Below are 10 T cell receptor beta chains sequenced from a single sample in a study of cytomegalovirus exposure and HLA in healthy donors. PCR employed 60 Vbeta and 13 Jbeta primers. The data were produced by immunoSEQ multiplex PCR, yet TCRdb's version contains in-frame clones alone and is incomplete. The table records approximately 120,000 clones, 65% to 80% of them present only once. What was sequenced was PBMCs. These receptor sequences come from a woman aged 60-70 years in good health and CMV-seropositive.

This chain uses TRBV2 with TRBJ2-6, with D unresolved. The germline V and J ends were trimmed by 9 bases and 4 bases, with 10 bases remaining between them. The CDR3 has 13 residues. CDR1 and CDR2 from the germline V gene are SNHLY and FYNNEI. The chain's CDR3 is CASKTSGANVLTF. CDR3 in DNA: TGTGCCAGTAAAACATCAGGGGCCAACGTCCTGACTTTC.

This rearrangement joins TRBV7-2 to TRBJ1-5; D is undetermined. The CDR3 runs to 13 residues. Trimming shortened V by 3 bases and J by 9 bases, and 12 bases separated the two germline ends. CDR1 and CDR2 (germline): SGHTA, FQGNSA. The chain's CDR3 is CASSFEGGRPQHF. Here the CDR3 DNA reads TGTGCCAGCAGCTTCGAAGGCGGTAGGCCCCAGCATTTT.

The chain is built from TRBV30 and TRBJ1-2, with D perhaps TRBD1 (5 bases). This CDR3 is 13 amino acids long. V was shortened by 4 bases and J by 7 bases, with 16 bases between the two germline ends. The V gene's germline CDR1 is GTSNPN and CDR2 SVGIG (reference sequence). This CDR3 reads CAWKQPGGTGYTF. The DNA of the CDR3 is TGTGCCTGGAAGCAGCCGGGCGGGACTGGCTACACCTTC.

The V gene is TRBV7-3, the J gene TRBJ2-5, with D unresolved. This CDR3 comprises 13 residues. From germline, CDR1 is SGHTA and CDR2 FQGTGA. Between the trimmed V and J ends, which lost 5 bases and 2 bases, there was a span of 9 bases. CDR3 protein: CASSQVEQETQYF. The CDR3 nucleotides read TGTGCCAGCAGCCAAGTAGAACAAGAGACCCAGTACTTC.

The chain carries TRBV15 and TRBJ1-1; the D gene is possibly TRBD1 (6 bases). CDR1 and CDR2 from the germline V gene are LNHNV and YYDKDF (reference sequence). V dropped 3 bases and J dropped 2 bases, with 16 bases sitting between them. The CDR3 sequence is 16 residues long. The CDR3 spells CATSRVGGAGNTEAFF. The CDR3 DNA follows: TGTGCCACCAGCAGGGTCGGGGGGGCTGGAAACACTGAAGCTTTCTTT.

The J gene is TRBJ2-1, the V gene TRBV7-2; TRBD1 matches at 9 bases. V lost 5 bases, J lost 10 bases, and 6 bases stayed unmatched. The CDR3 runs to 13 residues. Germline CDR1 and CDR2: SGHTA and FQGNSA. The CDR3 is CASSPGQGQEQFF. CDR3 nucleotide sequence: TGTGCCAGCAGCCCAGGACAGGGGCAAGAGCAGTTCTTC.

V gene TRBV7-2 combines with J gene TRBJ1-4; possible D gene TRBD1, 6 bases. The CDR3 runs to 13 residues. V lost 5 bases and J 8 bases, leaving 12 bases between the germline ends. Looked up from germline, CDR1 is SGHTA and CDR2 is FQGNSA. The CDR3 coding sequence is TGTGCCAGCAGCGTACAGGGTAGGGAAAAACTGTTTTTT. Its translation: CASSVQGREKLFF.

This sequence joins TRBV7-3 and TRBJ1-1, with D tentatively TRBD1 (6 bases). From germline, CDR1 is SGHTA and CDR2 FQGTGA. The CDR3 has 14 residues. The V end lost 5 bases, the J end lost 8 bases, and 18 bases lay between the germline ends. The CDR3 nucleotides are TGTGCCAGCAGCCCGGGACTTAGGGGGGGGGAAGCTTTCTTT. Protein sequence: CASSPGLRGGEAFF. The variable domain in full, completed from reference TRBV7-3 and TRBJ1-1, reads GAGVSQTPSNKVTEKGKYVELRCDPISGHTALYWYRQSLGQGPEFLIYFQGTGAADDSGLPNDRFFAVRPEGSVSTLKIQRTERGDSAVYLCASSPGLRGGEAFFGQGTRLTVV.

CDR3 protein: CASSVDGLAGTDTQYF. CDR3 DNA: TGTGCCAGCAGCGTCGACGGACTAGCGGGAACAGATACGCAGTATTTT. This chain uses TRBV9 with TRBJ2-3, with TRBD2 matching 12 bases. Germline assignment: CDR1 SGDLS and CDR2 YYNGEE. The CDR3 covers 16 residues. With V trimmed by 2 bases and J by 3 bases, 4 bases remained unmatched. Variable domain in full (rest from reference TRBV9 and TRBJ2-3): DSGVTQTPKHLITATGQRVTLRCSPRSGDLSVYWYQQSLDQGLQFLIQYYNGEERAKGNILERFSAQQFPDLHSELNLSSLELGDSALYFCASSVDGLAGTDTQYFGPGTRLTVL.

The chain couples TRBV5-4 to TRBJ2-7; D remains unclear. V lost 0 bases and J lost 3, with 10 bases in between. The length of the CDR3 is 14 residues. Germline assignment: CDR1 SGHNT and CDR2 YYREEE (reference sequence). CDR3 nucleotide sequence: TGTGCCAGCAGCTTGGATGGCGGAGTCTACGAGCAGTACTTC. It is translated as CASSLDGGVYEQYF. The full variable domain, in which reference TRBV5-4 and TRBJ2-7 provide the parts outside the CDR3, is ETGVTQSPTHLIKTRGQQVTLRCSSQSGHNTVSWYQQALGQGPQFIFQYYREEENGRGNFPPRFSGLQFPNYSSELNVNALELDDSALYLCASSLDGGVYEQYFGPGTRLTVT.